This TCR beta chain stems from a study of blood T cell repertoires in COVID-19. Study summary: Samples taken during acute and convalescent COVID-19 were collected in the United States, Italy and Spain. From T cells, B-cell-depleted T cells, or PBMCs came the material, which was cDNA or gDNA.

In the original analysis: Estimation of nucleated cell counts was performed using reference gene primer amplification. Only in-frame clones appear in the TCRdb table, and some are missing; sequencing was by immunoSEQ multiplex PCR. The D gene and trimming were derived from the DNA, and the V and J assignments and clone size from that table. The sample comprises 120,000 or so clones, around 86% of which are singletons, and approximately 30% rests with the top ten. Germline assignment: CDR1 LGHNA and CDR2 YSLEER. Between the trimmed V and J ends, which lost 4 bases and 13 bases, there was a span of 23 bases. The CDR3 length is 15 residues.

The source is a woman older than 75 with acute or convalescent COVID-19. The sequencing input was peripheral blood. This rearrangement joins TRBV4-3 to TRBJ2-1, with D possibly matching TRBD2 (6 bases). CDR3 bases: TGCGCCAGCAGCCGCCAACACCGGGACTTCCTTAGTCAGTTCTTC. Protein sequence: CASSRQHRDFLSQFF.